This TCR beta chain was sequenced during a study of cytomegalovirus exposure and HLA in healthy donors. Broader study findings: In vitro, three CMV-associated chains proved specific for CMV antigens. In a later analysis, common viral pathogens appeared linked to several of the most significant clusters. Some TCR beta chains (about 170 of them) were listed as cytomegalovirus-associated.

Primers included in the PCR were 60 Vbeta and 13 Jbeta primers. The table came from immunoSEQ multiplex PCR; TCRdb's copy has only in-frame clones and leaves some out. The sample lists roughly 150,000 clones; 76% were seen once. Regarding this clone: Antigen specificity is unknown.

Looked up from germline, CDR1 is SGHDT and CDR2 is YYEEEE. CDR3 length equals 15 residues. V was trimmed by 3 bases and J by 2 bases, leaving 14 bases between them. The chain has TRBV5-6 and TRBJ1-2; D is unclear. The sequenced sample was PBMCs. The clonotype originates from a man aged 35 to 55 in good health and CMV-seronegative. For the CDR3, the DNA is TGTGCCAGCAGCTACTGGGTGGACTGGAACTATGGCTACACCTTC. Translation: CASSYWVDWNYGYTF. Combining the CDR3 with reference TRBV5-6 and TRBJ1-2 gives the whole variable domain DAGVTQSPTHLIKTRGQQVTLRCSPKSGHDTVSWYQQALGQGPQFIFQYYEEEERQRGNFPDRFSGHQFPNYSSELNVNALLLGDSALYLCASSYWVDWNYGYTFGSGTRLTVV.